Listed below are T cell receptor beta chains from one sample, sequenced in a study of shared clonotypes between healthy human individuals. Only in-frame clones appear in the TCRdb table, and some are missing; sequencing was by immunoSEQ multiplex PCR. This sample has just over 2,000,000 clones, with about 95% found just once. Sequenced input: naive CD4+ T cells sorted from blood. The receptors originated from a man aged 18 to 29 in good health. Both conserved end residues are part of each CDR3. D genes are given only for firm matches. The size field is filled for only some rows; it gives once, few, many or a size class.

clone_size j_call v_call d_call cdr3_nt cdr3_aa
. TRBJ2-1 TRBV30 . TGTGCCTGGAGCGCCGGGACACTGTACAATGAGCAGTTCTTC CAWSAGTLYNEQFF
. TRBJ1-5 TRBV28 . TGTGCCAGCAGTCCCCCGGCGAGGGCCATCCGGGATCAGCCCCAGCATTTT CASSPPARAIRDQPQHF
. TRBJ2-7 TRBV5-1 . TGCGCCAGCAGCTTGGCCGCGACCTACGAGCAGTACTTC CASSLAATYEQYF
. TRBJ2-1 TRBV7-2 . TGTGCCAGCAGCCGTGTAGGGGGGAATGAGCAGTTCTTC CASSRVGGNEQFF
many TRBJ1-5 TRBV7-2 . TGTGCCAGCAGCTTACGGGGAAGCAATCAGCCCCAGCATTTT CASSLRGSNQPQHF
. TRBJ2-3 TRBV4-1 TRBD1 TGCGCCAGCAGCCAAGATTCGTGGGGACAGGGGGTCACAGATACGCAGTATTTT CASSQDSWGQGVTDTQYF
once TRBJ2-7 TRBV5-5 TRBD2 TGTGCCAGCAGCTCCGGTAGCGGGAACTACGAGCAGTACTTC CASSSGSGNYEQYF
once TRBJ1-6 TRBV28 . TGTGCCAGCAGTTTAGGGTTTCTCCTCCACTTT CASSLGFLLHF
. TRBJ2-4 TRBV7-6 . TGTGCCAGCAGCCCTCGGGGAGTTGCCATTCAGTACTTC CASSPRGVAIQYF
. TRBJ1-6 TRBV25-1 . TGTGCCAGCAGTGGGGTAGCAGGAGCCCTCTATAATTCACCCCTCCACTTT CASSGVAGALYNSPLHF
. TRBJ2-7 TRBV30 . TGTGCCTGGAGTGTACGTGGGGAGCAGTACTTC CAWSVRGEQYF
. TRBJ1-5 TRBV12-5 . TGTGCTAGTGGCCTGGCCTCTAAGACAGATGATAGCAATCAGCCCCAGCATTTT CASGLASKTDDSNQPQHF
once TRBJ2-1 TRBV11-2 TRBD2 TGTGCCAGCAGCTTAGATCATGCCCCCTGGACTAGCGGCAAATACAATGAGCAGTTCTTC CASSLDHAPWTSGKYNEQFF
. TRBJ2-7 TRBV18 TRBD1 TGTGCCAGCTCACCACCGGGACAGGGAAACGAGCAGTACTTC CASSPPGQGNEQYF
once TRBJ2-7 TRBV28 TRBD1 TGTGCCAGCAGTTCCTGGGGCAGGGGGTACGAGCAGTACTTC CASSSWGRGYEQYF
. TRBJ2-1 TRBV6-5 TRBD1 TGTGCCAGCAGCGGACAGGGAGCCTACAATGAGCAGTTCTTC CASSGQGAYNEQFF
. TRBJ1-1 TRBV18 TRBD1 TGTGCCGGGAGGGGGCCGGGAACTGAAGCTTTCTTT CAGRGPGTEAFF
. TRBJ2-2 TRBV6-1 . TGTGCCAGCAGTCTAGAAGCGCTGACCGGGGAGCTGTTTTTT CASSLEALTGELFF
. TRBJ1-1 TRBV21-1 . TGTGCCAGCAGCAAATGGGGGACTCCCCCATACACTGAAGCTTTCTTT CASSKWGTPPYTEAFF
. TRBJ2-1 TRBV7-7 TRBD2 TGTGCTAGCAGCTCGGGACTAGCGGGAGGGCCCTACAATGAGCAGTTCTTC CASSSGLAGGPYNEQFF
. TRBJ2-7 TRBV27 TRBD1 TGTGCCAGCAGTCCAGGACAGGGGGTCACCTACGAGCAGTACTTC CASSPGQGVTYEQYF
. TRBJ2-2 TRBV7-2 . TGTGCCAGCAACGGGGCCGGGGGAGGCACCGGGGAGCTGTTTTTT CASNGAGGGTGELFF
. TRBJ1-6 TRBV7-2 . TGTGCCAGCAGCAATAACCACCTCCATAATTCACCCCTCCACTTT CASSNNHLHNSPLHF
. TRBJ2-7 TRBV10-3 TRBD1 TGTGCCATCAGTGAGCGACAGGGGTACGAGCAGTACTTC CAISERQGYEQYF
. TRBJ1-2 TRBV12-2 . TGTGCAAGTCGCTCGCGGCGACAAAGTGACTATGGCTACACCTTC CASRSRRQSDYGYTF
. TRBJ1-2 TRBV6-4 TRBD1 TGTGCCAGCAGTGACACCGGGACAGGGGTTTACGGCTACACCTTC CASSDTGTGVYGYTF
. TRBJ1-4 TRBV5-1 . TGCGCCAGCAGCAGGCAGGGATGGTTGGGTGGGAATCCTAATGAAAAACTGTTTTTT CASSRQGWLGGNPNEKLFF
. TRBJ2-6 TRBV30 TRBD1 TGTGCCTGGGGAGCAGGGGGCGCTAGCTCTGGGGCCAACGTCCTGACTTTC CAWGAGGASSGANVLTF
few TRBJ1-1 TRBV10-1 . TGCGCCAGCAGTCTGACAGAGGGTGAAGCTTTCTTT CASSLTEGEAFF
. TRBJ2-7 TRBV28 . TGTGCCAGCCTACCCGGGACAATTGTCCACGAGCAGTACTTC CASLPGTIVHEQYF
. TRBJ2-2 TRBV5-1 . TGCGCCAGCAGCTTGTCAGAATTGAACACCGGGGAGCTGTTTTTT CASSLSELNTGELFF
. TRBJ2-7 TRBV29-1 . TGCAGCGTGAGTGCGGGGCCTTTGTACGAGCAGTACTTC CSVSAGPLYEQYF
. TRBJ1-1 TRBV28 . TGTGCCAGCAGTCCCCTAGGGACGGCGAACACTGAAGCTTTCTTT CASSPLGTANTEAFF
once TRBJ1-4 TRBV5-4 . TGTGCCAGCAGCTCGAGGGGTGCGCAGGCTAATGAAAAACTGTTTTTT CASSSRGAQANEKLFF
once TRBJ2-1 TRBV2 TRBD2 TGTGCCAGCAGCACTAGCGGGATGGAGTTCTTC CASSTSGMEFF
. TRBJ2-7 TRBV29-1 TRBD1 TGCAGCGCCCAAGCAGGACAGGGCCGTGGGTCCTACGAGCAGTACTTC CSAQAGQGRGSYEQYF
. TRBJ1-2 TRBV21-1 . TGTGCCATCCCGTTAGGCAACTATGGCTACACCTTC CAIPLGNYGYTF
. TRBJ2-5 TRBV7-2 . TGTGCCAGCAGCTTAGAGGGCGGTCAAGAGACCCAGTACTTC CASSLEGGQETQYF
. TRBJ1-5 TRBV6-5 . TGTGCCAGCAGTTCCCCAAACAGCAATCAGCCCCAGCATTTT CASSSPNSNQPQHF
. TRBJ2-5 TRBV15 . TGTGCCACCAGCAGGAGAGGGCCATCGACGGGAGAGACCCAGTACTTC CATSRRGPSTGETQYF
. TRBJ1-2 TRBV4-3 TRBD1 TGCGCCAGCAGCGGACAGGTTAAAGGGAGGAACTATGGCTACACCTTC CASSGQVKGRNYGYTF
. TRBJ2-3 TRBV9 . TGTGCCAGCAGCGTAGGAATAGAGGGACGGGCTACGCAGTATTTT CASSVGIEGRATQYF
. TRBJ1-4 TRBV5-1 TRBD1 TGCGCCAGCAGCGTCCTCGGGACAGAAAATGAAAAACTGTTTTTT CASSVLGTENEKLFF
. TRBJ2-3 TRBV7-9 . TGTGCCAGCGAACAGGACTCAGATACGCAGTATTTT CASEQDSDTQYF
. TRBJ1-1 TRBV10-2 . TGCGCCAGCAGTTTCGAGACTGAAGCTTTCTTT CASSFETEAFF
. TRBJ1-1 TRBV5-1 . TGCGCCAGCAGGGAGGAAAGCTATAACACTGAAGCTTTCTTT CASREESYNTEAFF
. TRBJ2-3 TRBV6-1 TRBD2 TGTGCCAGCAGTTCGACTAGCGGGAGCACAGATACGCAGTATTTT CASSSTSGSTDTQYF
. TRBJ2-7 TRBV10-3 . TGTGCCATCAGCCGGTCGGGGGCCGAGCAGTACTTC CAISRSGAEQYF
. TRBJ2-1 TRBV6-6 . TGTGCCAGCAGTTATTCCTGGTCGGGGGTCAATGAGCAGTTCTTC CASSYSWSGVNEQFF
. TRBJ2-5 TRBV11-2 . TGTGCCAGCAGTCGAGGGCCGTTCCAAGAGACCCAGTACTTC CASSRGPFQETQYF
. TRBJ2-5 TRBV10-3 TRBD2 TGTGCCATCAGTGACGGCAATTTCGGACTAGCGGGAGGCCCTCAAGAGACCCAGTACTTC CAISDGNFGLAGGPQETQYF
. TRBJ1-1 TRBV10-2 . TGCGCCAGCTCCCTTCCAGGCGGGAACACTGAAGCTTTCTTT CASSLPGGNTEAFF
. TRBJ2-2 TRBV5-5 . TGTGCCAGCACCTTCTCAACTGGTGGGGAGCTGTTTTTT CASTFSTGGELFF
. TRBJ2-2 TRBV11-2 . TGTGCCAGCAGCTGGGCGGGATCGAACACCGGGGAGCTGTTTTTT CASSWAGSNTGELFF
once TRBJ1-2 TRBV28 . TGTGCCAGCACCAGCCGGCGGGATGGCTACACCTTC CASTSRRDGYTF